This record covers a single T cell receptor beta chain. The data were taken from a study of blood T cell repertoires in COVID-19. About the study: COVID-19 samples from acute and convalescent phases originated in the United States, Italy and Spain. The cDNA or gDNA used as material had been derived from T cells, B-cell-depleted T cells, or PBMCs.

Clones were sequenced by immunoSEQ multiplex PCR, and TCRdb holds only the in-frame ones, with some missing. The sample contains 250,000 to 300,000 clones, about nine tenths of which appear only once. Sequences were obtained from peripheral blood. This receptor was obtained from a woman aged 25-40 years with COVID-19, enrolled during active disease.

Here the CDR3 reads CASSPNRQVTEAFF. CDR3 coding DNA: TGTGCCAGCAGCCCTAATAGGCAGGTCACTGAAGCTTTCTTT. V gene TRBV3-1 (or the pseudogene TRBV3-2) combines with J gene TRBJ1-1; no firm D call. Trimming removed 4 bases from V and 4 bases from J, with 13 bases in between. The CDR3 runs 14 residues. Germline CDR1 LGHDT, CDR2 YNNKEL (reference sequence).